This T cell receptor beta chain appears in the sequencing data of a study of T cell repertoires in cytomegalovirus infection. For the study at large: CMV infection plus the matching HLA type was flagged by public TCR beta signatures.

Each CDR3 protein gets one entry after TCRdb re-called the reads with MiXCR. The table includes 350,000 to 400,000 distinct CDR3 sequences, approximately 35% detected once. Remarks on this clonotype: No antigen is known for it.

This CDR3 contains 16 residues. Trimming took 4 bases from V and 0 from J, leaving 16 bases between them. Germline CDR1 reads SGHTA; CDR2 reads FQGNSA. The specimen was cultured PBMCs, collected from culture after CMV antigen stimulation. The source is a human donor in good health (CMV status not recorded). Some clones in this sample may be carry-over from other donors' samples. V is TRBV7-2 and J is TRBJ2-7, with a possible D match to TRBD2 (6 bases). The CDR3 region is CASSSRLGQISYEQYF. CDR3 DNA sequence: TGTGCCAGCAGCTCCCGACTAGGGCAAATCTCCTACGAGCAGTACTTC.